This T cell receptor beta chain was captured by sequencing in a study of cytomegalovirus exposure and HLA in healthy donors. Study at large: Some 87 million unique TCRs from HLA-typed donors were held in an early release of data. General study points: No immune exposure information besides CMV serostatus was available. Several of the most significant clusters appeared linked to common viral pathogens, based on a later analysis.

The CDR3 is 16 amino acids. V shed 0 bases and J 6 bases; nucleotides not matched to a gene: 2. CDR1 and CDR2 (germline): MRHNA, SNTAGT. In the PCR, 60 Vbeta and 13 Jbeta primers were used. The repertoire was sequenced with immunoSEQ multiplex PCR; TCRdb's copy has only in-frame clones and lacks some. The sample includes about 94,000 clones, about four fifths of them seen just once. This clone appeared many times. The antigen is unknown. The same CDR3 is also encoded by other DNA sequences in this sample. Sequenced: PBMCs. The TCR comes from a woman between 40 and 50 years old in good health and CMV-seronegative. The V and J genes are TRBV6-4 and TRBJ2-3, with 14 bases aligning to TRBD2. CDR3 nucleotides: TGTGCCAGCAGTGACTCGACTAGCGGGGGGGCGGATACGCAGTATTTT. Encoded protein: CASSDSTSGGADTQYF.